This TCR beta chain is drawn from a study of CD8 T cells in ankylosing spondylitis. About this clonotype itself: Its target is unknown.

V lost 4 bases to trimming and J lost 1 base, with 14 bases between them. This CDR3 comprises 15 residues. Germline loops: CDR1 SGHRS, CDR2 YFSETQ. Regarding the study as a whole: The study identified a TCR beta motif of several highly homologous variants that appeared characteristic of ankylosing spondylitis blood.

Via MiXCR, TCRdb re-called the 5' RACE reads, giving one row per CDR3 protein. The table records 390,000 or so distinct CDR3 sequences, approximately 20% of them present only once. The clonotype comes from a male donor with ankylosing spondylitis. The rearrangement joins TRBV5-1 to TRBJ1-1; a weak D match, TRBD1 (5 bases). Sequenced: blood, either unsorted or a sorted T cell fraction (not recorded which). In DNA, the CDR3 is TGCGCCAGCAGCGGGGGGGGACGGGAGAACACTGAAGCTTTCTTT. This codes for CASSGGGRENTEAFF.